This T cell receptor (beta chain) was sequenced during a study of spatial heterogeneity in lung cancer. Time point reported: sample taken at primary tumor resection. The donor group consisted of 72 patients who had untreated, early-stage non-small cell lung cancer. Whole RNA, which was extracted from tumor, nontumor lung tissue or frozen PBMC, was sequenced without any cell sorting. Between the trimmed V and J ends, which lost 7 bases and 2 bases, there was a span of 15 bases. CDR1 and CDR2 (germline): MNHEY, SMNVEV (reference sequence). The CDR3 runs 16 residues. Single TCR cDNA molecules each had their own unique molecular identifier. TCRdb reanalysed the 5' RACE reads using MiXCR and keeps one entry per CDR3 protein. This table holds tens of thousands of distinct CDR3 sequences, 6.5% to 9.5% found once. This clonotype has a count of ten or more.

The TCR comes from a male donor with early-stage non-small cell lung cancer. Sequencing was performed on PBMCs, taken at surgery. The J gene is TRBJ2-6, the V gene TRBV27; D uncertain. DNA for the CDR3: TGTGCCAGCACCATAACAAACCCCCCTGGGGCCAACGTCCTGACTTTC. Protein: CASTITNPPGANVLTF.